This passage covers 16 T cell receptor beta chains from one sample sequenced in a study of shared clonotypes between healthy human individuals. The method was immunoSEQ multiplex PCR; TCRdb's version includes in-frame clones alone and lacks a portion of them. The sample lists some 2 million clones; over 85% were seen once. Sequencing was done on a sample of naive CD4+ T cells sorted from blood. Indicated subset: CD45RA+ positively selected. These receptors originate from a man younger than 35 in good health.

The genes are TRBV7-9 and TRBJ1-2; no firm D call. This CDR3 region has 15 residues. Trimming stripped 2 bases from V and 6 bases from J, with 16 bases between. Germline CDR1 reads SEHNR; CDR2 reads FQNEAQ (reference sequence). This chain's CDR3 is CASSLSPAGRDGYTF. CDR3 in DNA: TGTGCCAGCAGCTTAAGTCCGGCGGGGAGGGATGGCTACACCTTC.

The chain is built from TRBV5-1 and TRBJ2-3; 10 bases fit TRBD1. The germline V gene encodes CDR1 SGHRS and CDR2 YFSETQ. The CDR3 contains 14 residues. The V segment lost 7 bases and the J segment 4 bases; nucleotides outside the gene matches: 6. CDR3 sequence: CASLKTGGADTQYF. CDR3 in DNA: TGCGCCAGCCTCAAGACAGGGGGCGCAGATACGCAGTATTTT.

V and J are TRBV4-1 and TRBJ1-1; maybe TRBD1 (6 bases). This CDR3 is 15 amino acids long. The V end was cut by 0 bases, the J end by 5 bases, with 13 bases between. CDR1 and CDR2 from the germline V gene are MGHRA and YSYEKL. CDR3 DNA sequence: TGCGCCAGCAGCCAAGAGTGGATCAGGGGAACTGAAGCTTTCTTT. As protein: CASSQEWIRGTEAFF.

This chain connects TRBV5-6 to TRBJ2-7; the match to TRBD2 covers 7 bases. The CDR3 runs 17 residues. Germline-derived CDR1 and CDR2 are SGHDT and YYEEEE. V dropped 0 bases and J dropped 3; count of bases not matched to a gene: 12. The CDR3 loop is CASSLGNTRREYYEQYF. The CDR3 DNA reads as TGTGCCAGCAGCTTGGGAAACACTAGGCGGGAGTACTACGAGCAGTACTTC.

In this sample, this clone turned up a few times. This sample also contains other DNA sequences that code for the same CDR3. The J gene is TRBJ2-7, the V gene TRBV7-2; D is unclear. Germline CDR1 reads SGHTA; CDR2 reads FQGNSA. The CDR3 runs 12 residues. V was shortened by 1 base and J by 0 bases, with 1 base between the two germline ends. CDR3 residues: CASSLVSYEQYF. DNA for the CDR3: TGTGCCAGCAGCTTAGTCTCCTACGAGCAGTACTTC.

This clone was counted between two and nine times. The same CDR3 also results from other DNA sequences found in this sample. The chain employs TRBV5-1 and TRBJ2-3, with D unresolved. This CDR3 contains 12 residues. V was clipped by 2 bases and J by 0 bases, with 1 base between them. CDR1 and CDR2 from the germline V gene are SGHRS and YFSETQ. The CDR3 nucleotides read TGCGCCAGCAGCTTAAGCACAGATACGCAGTATTTT. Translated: CASSLSTDTQYF.

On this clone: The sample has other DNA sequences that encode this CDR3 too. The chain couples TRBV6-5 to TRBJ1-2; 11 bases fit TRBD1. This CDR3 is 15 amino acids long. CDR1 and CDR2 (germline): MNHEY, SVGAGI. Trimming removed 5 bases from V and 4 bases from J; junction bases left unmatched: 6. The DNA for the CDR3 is TGTGCCAGCAGTCCACCGGGACAGGGGGGCTATGGCTACACCTTC. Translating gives CASSPPGQGGYGYTF.

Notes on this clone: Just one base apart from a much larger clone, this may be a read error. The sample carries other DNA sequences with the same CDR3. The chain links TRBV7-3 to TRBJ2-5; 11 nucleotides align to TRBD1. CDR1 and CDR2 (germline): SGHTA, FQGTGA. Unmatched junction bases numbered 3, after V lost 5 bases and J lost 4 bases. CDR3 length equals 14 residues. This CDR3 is CASSPDRGRETQYF. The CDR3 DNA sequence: TGTGCCAGCAGCCCGGACAGGGGGCGAGAGACCCAGTACTTC.

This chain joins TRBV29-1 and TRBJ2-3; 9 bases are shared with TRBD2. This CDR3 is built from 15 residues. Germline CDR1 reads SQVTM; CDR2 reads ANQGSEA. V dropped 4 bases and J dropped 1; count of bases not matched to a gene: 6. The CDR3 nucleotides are TGCAGCGTTGGCGGGAGGGCCGAACGCACAGATACGCAGTATTTT. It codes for CSVGGRAERTDTQYF.

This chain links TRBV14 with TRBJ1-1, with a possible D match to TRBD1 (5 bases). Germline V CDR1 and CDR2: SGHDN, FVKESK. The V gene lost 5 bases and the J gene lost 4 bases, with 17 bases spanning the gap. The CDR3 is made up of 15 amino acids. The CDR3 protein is CASSREPGKSTEAFF. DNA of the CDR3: TGTGCCAGCAGCAGGGAGCCAGGGAAGTCCACTGAAGCTTTCTTT. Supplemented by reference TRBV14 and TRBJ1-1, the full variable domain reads EAGVTQFPSHSVIEKGQTVTLRCDPISGHDNLYWYRRVMGKEIKFLLHFVKESKQDESGMPNNRFLAERTGGTYSTLKVQPAELEDSGVYFCASSREPGKSTEAFFGQGTRLTVV.

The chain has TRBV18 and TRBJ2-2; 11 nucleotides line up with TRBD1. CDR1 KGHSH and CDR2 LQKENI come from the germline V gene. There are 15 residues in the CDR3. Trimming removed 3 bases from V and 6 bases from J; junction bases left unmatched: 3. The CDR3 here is CASSPGQGAAGELFF. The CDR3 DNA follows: TGTGCCAGCTCACCCGGACAGGGGGCGGCCGGGGAGCTGTTTTTT.

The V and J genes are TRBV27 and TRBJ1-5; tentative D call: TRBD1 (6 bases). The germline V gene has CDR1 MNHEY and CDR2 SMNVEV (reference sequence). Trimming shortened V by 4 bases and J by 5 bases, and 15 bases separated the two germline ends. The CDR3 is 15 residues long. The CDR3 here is CASSSLGQIDQPQHF. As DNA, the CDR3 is TGTGCCAGCAGTTCCCTCGGACAGATAGATCAGCCCCAGCATTTT.

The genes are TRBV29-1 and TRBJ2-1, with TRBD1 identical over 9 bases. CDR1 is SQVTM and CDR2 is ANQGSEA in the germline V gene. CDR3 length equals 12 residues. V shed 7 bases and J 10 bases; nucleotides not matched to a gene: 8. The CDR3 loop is CSGAGQGQEQFF. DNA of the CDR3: TGCAGCGGTGCGGGACAGGGTCAAGAGCAGTTCTTC.

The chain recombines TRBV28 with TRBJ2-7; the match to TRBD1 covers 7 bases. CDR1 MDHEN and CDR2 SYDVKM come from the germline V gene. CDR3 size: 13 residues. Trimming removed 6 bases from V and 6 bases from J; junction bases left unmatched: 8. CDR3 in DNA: TGTGCCAGCAGCGATGACAGGGCAGGCGAGCAGTACTTC. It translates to CASSDDRAGEQYF.

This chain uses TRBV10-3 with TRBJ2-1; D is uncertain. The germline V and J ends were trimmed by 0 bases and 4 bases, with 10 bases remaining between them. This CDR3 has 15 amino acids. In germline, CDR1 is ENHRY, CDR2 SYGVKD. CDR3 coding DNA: TGTGCCATCAGTGAGTCAACTACTACTTACAATGAGCAGTTCTTC. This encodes CAISESTTTYNEQFF.

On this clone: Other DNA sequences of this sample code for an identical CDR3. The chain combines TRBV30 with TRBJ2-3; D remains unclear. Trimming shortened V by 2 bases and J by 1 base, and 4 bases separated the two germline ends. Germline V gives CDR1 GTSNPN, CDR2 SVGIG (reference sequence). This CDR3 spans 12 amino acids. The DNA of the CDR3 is TGTGCCTGGAGTCCCGGCACAGATACGCAGTATTTT. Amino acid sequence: CAWSPGTDTQYF.